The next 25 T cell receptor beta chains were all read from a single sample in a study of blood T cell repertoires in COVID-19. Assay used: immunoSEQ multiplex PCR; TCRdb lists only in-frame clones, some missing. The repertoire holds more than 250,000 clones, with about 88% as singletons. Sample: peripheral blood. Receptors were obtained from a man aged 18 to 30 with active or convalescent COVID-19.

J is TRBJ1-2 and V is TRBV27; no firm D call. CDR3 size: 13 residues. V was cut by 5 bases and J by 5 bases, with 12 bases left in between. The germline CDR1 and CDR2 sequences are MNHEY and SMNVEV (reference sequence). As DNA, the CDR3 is TGTGCCAGCAGTGCGCGGACGGGATATGGCTACACCTTC. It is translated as CASSARTGYGYTF.

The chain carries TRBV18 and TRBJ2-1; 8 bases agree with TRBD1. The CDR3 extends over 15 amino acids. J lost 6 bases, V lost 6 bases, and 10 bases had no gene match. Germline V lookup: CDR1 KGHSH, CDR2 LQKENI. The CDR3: CASSAGTGNTNEQFF. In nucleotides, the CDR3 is TGTGCCAGCTCGGCCGGGACAGGTAATACCAATGAGCAGTTCTTC.

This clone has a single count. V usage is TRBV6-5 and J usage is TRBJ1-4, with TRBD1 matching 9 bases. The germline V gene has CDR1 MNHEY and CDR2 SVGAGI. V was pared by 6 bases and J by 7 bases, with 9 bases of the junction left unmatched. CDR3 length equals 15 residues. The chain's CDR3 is CASRPTGGVAEKLFF. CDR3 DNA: TGTGCCAGCAGACCAACAGGGGGCGTTGCTGAAAAACTGTTTTTT.

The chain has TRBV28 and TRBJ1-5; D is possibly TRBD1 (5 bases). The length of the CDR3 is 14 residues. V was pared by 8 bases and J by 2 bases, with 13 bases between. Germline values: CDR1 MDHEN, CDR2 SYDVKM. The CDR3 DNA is TGTGCCAGCGGACGACGGGGGGGCAATCAGCCCCAGCATTTT. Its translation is CASGRRGGNQPQHF.

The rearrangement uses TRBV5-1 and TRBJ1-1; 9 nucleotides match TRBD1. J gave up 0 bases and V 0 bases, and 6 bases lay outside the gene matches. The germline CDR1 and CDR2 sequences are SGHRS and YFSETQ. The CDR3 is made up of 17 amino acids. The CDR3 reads CASSLAGQGRMNTEAFF. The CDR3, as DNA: TGCGCCAGCAGCTTGGCGGGACAGGGTCGAATGAACACTGAAGCTTTCTTT.

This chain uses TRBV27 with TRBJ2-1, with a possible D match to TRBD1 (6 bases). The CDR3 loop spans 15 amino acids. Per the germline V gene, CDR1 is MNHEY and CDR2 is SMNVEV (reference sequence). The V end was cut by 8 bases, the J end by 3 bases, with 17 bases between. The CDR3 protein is CASDKRGHFYNEQFF. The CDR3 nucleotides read TGTGCCAGCGATAAAAGGGGACACTTCTACAATGAGCAGTTCTTC.

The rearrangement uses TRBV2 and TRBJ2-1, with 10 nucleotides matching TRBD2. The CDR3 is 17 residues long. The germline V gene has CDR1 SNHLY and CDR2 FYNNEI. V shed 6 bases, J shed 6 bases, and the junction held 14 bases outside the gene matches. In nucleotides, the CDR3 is TGTGCCAGCAGCGCGCCCCCTAGCGGGAGATCTCTCAATGAGCAGTTCTTC. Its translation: CASSAPPSGRSLNEQFF.

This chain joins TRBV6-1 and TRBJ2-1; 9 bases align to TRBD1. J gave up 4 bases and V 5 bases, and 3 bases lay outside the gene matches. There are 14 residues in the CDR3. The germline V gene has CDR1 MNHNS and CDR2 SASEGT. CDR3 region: CASSRTGEYNEQFF. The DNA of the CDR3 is TGTGCCAGCAGTCGGACAGGGGAATACAATGAGCAGTTCTTC.

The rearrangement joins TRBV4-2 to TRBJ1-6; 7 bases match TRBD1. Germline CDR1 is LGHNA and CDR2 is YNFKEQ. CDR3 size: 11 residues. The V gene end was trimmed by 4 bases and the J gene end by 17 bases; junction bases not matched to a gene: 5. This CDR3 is CASSRGTAVHF. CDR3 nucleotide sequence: TGTGCCAGCAGCCGCGGGACAGCTGTCCACTTT.

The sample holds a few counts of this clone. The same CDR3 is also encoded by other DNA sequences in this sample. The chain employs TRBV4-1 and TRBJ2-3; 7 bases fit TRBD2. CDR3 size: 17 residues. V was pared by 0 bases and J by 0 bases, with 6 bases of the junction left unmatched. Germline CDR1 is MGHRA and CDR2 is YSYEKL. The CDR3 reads CASSQDGIAGSTDTQYF. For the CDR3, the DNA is TGCGCCAGCAGCCAAGATGGGATAGCGGGTAGCACAGATACGCAGTATTTT.

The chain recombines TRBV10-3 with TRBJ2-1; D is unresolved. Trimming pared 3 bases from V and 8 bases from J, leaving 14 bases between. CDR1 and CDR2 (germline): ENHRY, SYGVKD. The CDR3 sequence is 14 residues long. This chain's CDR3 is CAISEGARRYEQFF. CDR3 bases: TGTGCCATCAGTGAAGGTGCAAGGCGGTATGAGCAGTTCTTC.

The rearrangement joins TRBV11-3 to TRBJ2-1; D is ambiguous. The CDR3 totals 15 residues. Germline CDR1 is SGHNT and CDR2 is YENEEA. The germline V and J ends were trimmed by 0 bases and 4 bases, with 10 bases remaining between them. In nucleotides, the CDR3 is TGTGCCAGCAGCTTAGAAACCGCGGTTTACAATGAGCAGTTCTTC. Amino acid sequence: CASSLETAVYNEQFF.

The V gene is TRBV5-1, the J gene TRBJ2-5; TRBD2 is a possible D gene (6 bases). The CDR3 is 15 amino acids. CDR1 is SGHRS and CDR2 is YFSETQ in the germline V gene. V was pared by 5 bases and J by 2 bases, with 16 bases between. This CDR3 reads CASSFQGGAQETQYF. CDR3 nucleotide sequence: TGCGCCAGCAGTTTCCAAGGAGGGGCGCAAGAGACCCAGTACTTC.

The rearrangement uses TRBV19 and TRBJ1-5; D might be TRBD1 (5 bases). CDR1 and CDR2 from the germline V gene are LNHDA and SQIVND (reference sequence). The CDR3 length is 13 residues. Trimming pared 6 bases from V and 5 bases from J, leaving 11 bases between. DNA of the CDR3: TGTGCCAGTAGCTTACAGGTGGATCAGCCCCAGCATTTT. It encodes CASSLQVDQPQHF.

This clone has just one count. The CDR3 DNA sequence: TGTGCCAGCAGCTTGCGGGGTGCGGGTTTTGGCGAGACCCAGTACTTC. The encoded protein is CASSLRGAGFGETQYF. The V and J genes are TRBV5-5 and TRBJ2-5, with D possibly TRBD2 on 5 matching bases. The CDR3 runs 16 residues. V was clipped by 1 base and J by 5 bases, with 18 bases between them. CDR1 is SGHKS and CDR2 is YYEKEE in the germline V gene (reference sequence).

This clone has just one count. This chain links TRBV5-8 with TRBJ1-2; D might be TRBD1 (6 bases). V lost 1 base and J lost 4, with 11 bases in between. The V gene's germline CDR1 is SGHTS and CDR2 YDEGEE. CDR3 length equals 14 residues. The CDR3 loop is CASSLRQGLYGYTF. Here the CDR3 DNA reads TGTGCCAGCAGCTTGAGGCAGGGGCTCTATGGCTACACCTTC.

CDR3 coding DNA: TGTGCCAGCACCATAGCGGGTAACACCGGGGAGCTGTTTTTT. Its protein product is CASTIAGNTGELFF. The chain employs TRBV13 and TRBJ2-2; 7 nucleotides match TRBD2. The CDR3 covers 14 residues. V gave up 7 bases and J gave up 2 bases; unmatched junction bases: 4. The V gene's germline CDR1 is PRHDT and CDR2 FYEKMQ (reference sequence).

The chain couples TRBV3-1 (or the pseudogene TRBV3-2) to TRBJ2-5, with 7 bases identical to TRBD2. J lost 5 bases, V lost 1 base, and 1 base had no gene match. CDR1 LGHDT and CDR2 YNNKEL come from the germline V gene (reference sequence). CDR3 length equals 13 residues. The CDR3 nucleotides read TGTGCCAGCAGCCAAGGCGGGAGTGAGACCCAGTACTTC. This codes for CASSQGGSETQYF.

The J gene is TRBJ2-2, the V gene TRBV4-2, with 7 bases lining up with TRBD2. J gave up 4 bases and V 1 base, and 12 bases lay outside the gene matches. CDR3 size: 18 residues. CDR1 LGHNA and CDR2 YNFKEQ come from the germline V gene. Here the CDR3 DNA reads TGTGCCAGCAGCCAAGGATGGGACGGGAGGTACAGCACCGGGGAGCTGTTTTTT. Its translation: CASSQGWDGRYSTGELFF.

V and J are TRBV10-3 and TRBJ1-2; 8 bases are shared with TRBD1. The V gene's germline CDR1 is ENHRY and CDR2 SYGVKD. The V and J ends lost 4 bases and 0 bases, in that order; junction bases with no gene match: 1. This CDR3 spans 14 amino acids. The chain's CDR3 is CAISGDRTNYGYTF. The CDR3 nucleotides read TGTGCCATCAGTGGGGACAGGACTAACTATGGCTACACCTTC.

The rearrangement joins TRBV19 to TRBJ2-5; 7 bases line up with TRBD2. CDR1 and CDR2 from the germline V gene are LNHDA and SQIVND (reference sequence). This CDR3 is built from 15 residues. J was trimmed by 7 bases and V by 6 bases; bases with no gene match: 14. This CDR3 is CASSTASGRYGTQYF. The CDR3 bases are TGTGCCAGTAGCACGGCTTCCGGGAGGTATGGGACCCAGTACTTC.

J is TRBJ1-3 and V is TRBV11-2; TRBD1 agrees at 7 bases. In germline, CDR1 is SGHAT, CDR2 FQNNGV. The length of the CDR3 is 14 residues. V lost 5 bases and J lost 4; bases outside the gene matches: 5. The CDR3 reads CASSQPGQGNTIYF. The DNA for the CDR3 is TGTGCCAGCAGCCAACCGGGACAGGGAAACACCATATATTTT.

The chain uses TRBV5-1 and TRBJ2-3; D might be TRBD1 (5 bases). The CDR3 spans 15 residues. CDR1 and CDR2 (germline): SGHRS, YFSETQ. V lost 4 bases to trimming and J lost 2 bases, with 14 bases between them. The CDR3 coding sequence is TGCGCCAGCAGCCCTTGGGGCACAACCACAGATACGCAGTATTTT. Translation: CASSPWGTTTDTQYF.

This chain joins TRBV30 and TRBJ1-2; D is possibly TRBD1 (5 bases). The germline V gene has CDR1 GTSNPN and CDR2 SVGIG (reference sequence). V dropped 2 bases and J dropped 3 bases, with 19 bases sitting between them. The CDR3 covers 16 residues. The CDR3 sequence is CAWSPDLRTSYYGYTF. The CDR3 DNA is TGTGCCTGGAGTCCCGATCTAAGGACATCTTACTATGGCTACACCTTC.

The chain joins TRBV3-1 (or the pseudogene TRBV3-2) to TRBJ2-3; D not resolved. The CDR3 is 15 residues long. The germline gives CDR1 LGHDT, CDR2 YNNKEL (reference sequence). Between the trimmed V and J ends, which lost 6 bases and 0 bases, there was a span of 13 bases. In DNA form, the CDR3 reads TGTGCCAGCAGTCCGACAATCTTTAGCACAGATACGCAGTATTTT. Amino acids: CASSPTIFSTDTQYF.